This TCR beta chain appears in the sequencing data of a study of memory CD4+ T cells and cytomegalovirus serostatus. Study information: This sample comes from healthy Belgian adults, fewer than ten CMV seropositive, 20 to 25 seronegative.

Overall study results and limits: The CMV-associated TCR signature appears largely within the CD4+ memory repertoire.

Concerning this clone: What it recognizes is unknown.

Sequenced by immunoSEQ multiplex PCR; TCRdb stores in-frame clones only, minus some. The table shows approximately 88,000 clones, with 75% to 85% occurring only once. Single viable CD3+CD4+CD8-CD45RO+ cells were sorted as the memory CD4+ T cells. Donors' CMV status reflects serum IgG against pp150, pp28, p38, p52. Germline V CDR1 and CDR2: LNHNV, YYDKDF (reference sequence). The V gene lost 6 bases and the J gene lost 9 bases, with 12 bases spanning the gap. The CDR3 has 12 amino acids. The sample comprised memory CD4+ T cells from blood. The TCR sequence derives from an adult in good health and CMV-seropositive. The rearrangement uses TRBV15 and TRBJ2-1; no reliable D call. CDR3 nucleotide sequence: TGTGCCACCAGTCCCCCGTGGGGTGAGCAGTTCTTC. This encodes CATSPPWGEQFF.